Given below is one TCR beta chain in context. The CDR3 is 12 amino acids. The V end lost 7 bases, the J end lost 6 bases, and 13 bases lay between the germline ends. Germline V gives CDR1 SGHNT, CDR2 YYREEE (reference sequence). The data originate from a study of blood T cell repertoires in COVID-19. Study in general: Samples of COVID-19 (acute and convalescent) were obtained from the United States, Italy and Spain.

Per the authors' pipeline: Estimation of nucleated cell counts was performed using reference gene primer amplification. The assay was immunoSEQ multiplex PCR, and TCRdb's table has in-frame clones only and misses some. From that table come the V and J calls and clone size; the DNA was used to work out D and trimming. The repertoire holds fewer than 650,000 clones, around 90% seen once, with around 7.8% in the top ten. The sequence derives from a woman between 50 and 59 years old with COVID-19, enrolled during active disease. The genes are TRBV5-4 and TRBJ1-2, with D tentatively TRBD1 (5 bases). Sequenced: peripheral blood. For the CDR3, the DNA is TGTGCCAGCCGTGGGGGGGGAGATGGCTACACCTTC. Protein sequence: CASRGGGDGYTF.